Presented here are 7 T cell receptor beta chains from one specimen sequenced in a study of shared clonotypes between healthy human individuals (dated by TCRdb to between 2020 and 2021). For the CD8 naive samples, CD45RO-negative cells were positively selected for CCR7, yielding a CD45RA+CCR7+ population from which TemRA cells were excluded. Library generation was performed with the immunoSEQ multiplex PCR assay. TCRdb stores this immuneACCESS table with in-frame sequences only. Part of the clones is absent; in the studies checked, under half of the shortfall reflects unresolved V genes, and no reason is known for the rest. In all, the sample holds roughly 810,000 clones, and just over 95% of those were seen once. The ten largest clones capture about 0.25% of the sample. Sequencing was done on a sample of naive CD8+ T cells sorted from blood. Read against the paper, the sample's cell subset or site label means: CD45RA+CCR7+. The receptor set was obtained from a man aged 25 to 40 in good health.

The chain employs TRBV5-1 and TRBJ2-1, with TRBD2 matching over 13 bases. J gave up 5 bases and V 5 bases, and 16 bases lay outside the gene matches. This CDR3 has 19 amino acids. The germline V gene encodes CDR1 SGHRS and CDR2 YFSETQ. This chain's CDR3 is CASRFGLAGAGLHDNEQFF. For the CDR3, the DNA is TGCGCCAGCAGGTTCGGACTAGCGGGAGCGGGGTTACATGACAATGAGCAGTTCTTC.

The rearrangement uses TRBV29-1 and TRBJ2-1; 11 nucleotides agree with TRBD2. Germline values: CDR1 SQVTM, CDR2 ANQGSEA. J lost 3 bases, V lost 0 bases, and 4 bases had no gene match. The CDR3 runs to 16 residues. CDR3 sequence: CSVEDSGRAVYNEQFF. The CDR3 region has the DNA TGCAGCGTTGAAGATAGCGGGAGGGCCGTCTACAATGAGCAGTTCTTC.

The gene calls are TRBV29-1 and TRBJ2-5; D is unclear. Trimming left V 5 bases short and J 4 bases short, with 8 bases between. The CDR3 is made up of 11 amino acids. CDR1 is SQVTM and CDR2 is ANQGSEA in the germline V gene. The CDR3 region is CSVPVGETQYF. The DNA of the CDR3 is TGCAGCGTTCCTGTAGGAGAGACCCAGTACTTC.

V and J are TRBV19 and TRBJ2-7; 7 positions agree with TRBD1. V lost 8 bases to trimming and J lost 0 bases; unmatched junction nucleotides: 7. The CDR3 runs to 14 residues. The germline V gene has CDR1 LNHDA and CDR2 SQIVND (reference sequence). CDR3 sequence (DNA): TGTGCCAGTCGTCCGGGACAGAGCTCCTACGAGCAGTACTTC. Protein sequence: CASRPGQSSYEQYF.

Note on this clone: The sample has other DNA sequences that encode this CDR3 too. The V and J genes are TRBV7-9 and TRBJ2-7; no reliable D call. The CDR3 runs to 12 residues. Trimming removed 0 bases at V and 7 bases at J, with 7 bases between. CDR1 is SEHNR and CDR2 is FQNEAQ in the germline V gene (reference sequence). CDR3: CASSLAGSEQYF. In DNA, the CDR3 is TGTGCCAGCAGCTTAGCAGGGTCGGAGCAGTACTTC. The full variable domain, completed using reference TRBV7-9 and TRBJ2-7, is DTGVSQNPRHKITKRGQNVTFRCDPISEHNRLYWYRQTLGQGPEFLTYFQNEAQLEKSRLLSDRFSAERPKGSFSTLEIQRTEQGDSAMYLCASSLAGSEQYFGPGTRLTVT.

The gene calls are TRBV7-9 and TRBJ1-4; a possible D gene is TRBD1 (5 bases). The germline V gene encodes CDR1 SEHNR and CDR2 FQNEAQ (reference sequence). Trimming took 1 base from V and 0 from J, leaving 18 bases between them. CDR3 length: 19 amino acids. Here the CDR3 DNA reads TGTGCCAGCAGCTTAGACTGGGGCAGCGATGAGACAACTAATGAAAAACTGTTTTTT. Amino acids: CASSLDWGSDETTNEKLFF. Supplemented by reference TRBV7-9 and TRBJ1-4, the full variable domain reads DTGVSQNPRHKITKRGQNVTFRCDPISEHNRLYWYRQTLGQGPEFLTYFQNEAQLEKSRLLSDRFSAERPKGSFSTLEIQRTEQGDSAMYLCASSLDWGSDETTNEKLFFGSGTQLSVL.

The V gene is TRBV9, the J gene TRBJ2-1; unclear D gene. V shed 5 bases and J shed 2 bases, with 8 bases lying between them. The CDR3 totals 13 residues. Germline V gene data show CDR1 as SGDLS and CDR2 as YYNGEE. CDR3 sequence reads: CASSSGAYNEQFF. In DNA form, the CDR3 reads TGTGCCAGCAGTTCCGGAGCCTACAATGAGCAGTTCTTC.